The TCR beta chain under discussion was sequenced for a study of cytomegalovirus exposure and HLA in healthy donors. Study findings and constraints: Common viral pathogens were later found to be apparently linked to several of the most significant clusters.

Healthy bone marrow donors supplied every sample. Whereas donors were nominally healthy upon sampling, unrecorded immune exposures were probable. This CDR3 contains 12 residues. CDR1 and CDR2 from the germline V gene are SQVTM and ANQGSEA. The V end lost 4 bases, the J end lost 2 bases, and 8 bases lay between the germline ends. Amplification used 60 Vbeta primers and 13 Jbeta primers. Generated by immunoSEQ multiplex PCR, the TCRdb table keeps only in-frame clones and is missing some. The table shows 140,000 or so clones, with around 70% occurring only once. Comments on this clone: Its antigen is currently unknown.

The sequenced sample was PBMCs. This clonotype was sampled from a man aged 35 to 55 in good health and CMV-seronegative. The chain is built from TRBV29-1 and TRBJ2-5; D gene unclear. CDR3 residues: CSVGAIQETQYF. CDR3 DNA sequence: TGCAGCGTTGGGGCGATTCAAGAGACCCAGTACTTC.